The 21 T cell receptor beta chains below all came from one sample that was sequenced in a study of T-cell memory formation after mild COVID-19. A single record per CDR3 protein comes from TCRdb applying MiXCR to the 5' RACE reads. The table lists approximately 450,000 distinct CDR3 sequences, about 18% of them singletons. Sequenced sample: PBMCs or a T cell subset sorted from them (not recorded which). The receptors stem from an adult woman who had mild COVID-19 (a few samples of this study predate the infection). Cell type and time point are not known.

The J gene is TRBJ2-4, the V gene TRBV7-8; 7 bases align to TRBD1. The CDR3 contains 18 residues. CDR1 SGHVS and CDR2 FQNEAQ come from the germline V gene. The V gene end was trimmed by 2 bases and the J gene end by 0 bases; junction bases not matched to a gene: 10. The CDR3 loop reads CASSLRQGGIIAKNIQYF. Written as DNA, the CDR3 is TGTGCCAGCAGCTTACGACAGGGTGGGATTATAGCCAAAAACATTCAGTACTTC.

This clonotype occurred a few times. CDR3 protein: CASSKGQGDNEKLFF. CDR3 bases: TGTGCCAGCAGCAAAGGACAGGGTGATAATGAAAAACTGTTTTTT. This chain links TRBV11-2 with TRBJ1-4; TRBD1 matches at 8 bases. The CDR3 covers 15 residues. Germline V gene data show CDR1 as SGHAT and CDR2 as FQNNGV. The ends lost 5 bases at V and 4 bases at J; junction bases unmatched: 6.

The chain's CDR3 is CATSDSTSLNEQFF. The DNA for the CDR3 is TGTGCCACCAGTGATTCCACTAGTCTCAATGAGCAGTTCTTC. The V and J genes are TRBV24-1 and TRBJ2-1, with D possibly TRBD2 on 5 matching bases. This CDR3 comprises 14 residues. Germline CDR1 is KGHDR and CDR2 is SFDVKD. With 2 bases removed from V and 6 bases from J, the gap between germline ends came to 10 bases.

This clonotype was observed a handful of times. The chain combines TRBV6-5 with TRBJ2-7; 12 positions agree with TRBD2. CDR3 length: 15 residues. V was pared by 6 bases and J by 3 bases, with 6 bases of the junction left unmatched. In germline, CDR1 is MNHEY, CDR2 SVGAGI. The CDR3 region is CASRRLAGEHYEQYF. The CDR3 DNA reads TGTGCCAGCAGACGACTAGCGGGAGAGCACTACGAGCAGTACTTC.

The V call is TRBV5-1, the J call TRBJ1-1; 9 nucleotides match TRBD1. The germline V gene has CDR1 SGHRS and CDR2 YFSETQ. Trimming cost V 2 bases and J 3 bases; bases outside gene matches: 2. CDR3 length: 14 amino acids. The chain's CDR3 is CASSFDRGDTEAFF. The CDR3 coding sequence is TGCGCCAGCAGCTTCGACAGGGGGGACACTGAAGCTTTCTTT.

V and J are TRBV9 and TRBJ2-1; D unclear. The germline V gene encodes CDR1 SGDLS and CDR2 YYNGEE. This CDR3 region has 15 residues. Trimming pared 2 bases from V and 4 bases from J, leaving 13 bases between. CDR3 amino acids: CASSVGPISYNEQFF. As DNA, the CDR3 is TGTGCCAGCAGCGTCGGACCGATTTCTTACAATGAGCAGTTCTTC.

The chain joins TRBV20-1 to TRBJ1-2; D is possibly TRBD1 (6 bases). Germline V gene lookup returns CDR1 DFQATT and CDR2 SNEGSKA (reference sequence). V was cut by 1 base and J by 4 bases, with 13 bases left in between. The CDR3 has 14 residues. In nucleotides, the CDR3 is TGCAGTGCTAGAGGGGGGCAGGGTCCCTATGGCTACACCTTC. Translation: CSARGGQGPYGYTF.

This clonotype has a count of ten or more. The V call is TRBV12-5, the J call TRBJ1-6, with a tentative D call TRBD1 (6 bases). Germline-derived CDR1 and CDR2 are LGHNT and FRNRAP. The CDR3 has 14 residues. V dropped 5 bases and J dropped 9 bases, with 14 bases sitting between them. CDR3 sequence reads: CASGTQGSGSPLHF. The CDR3 nucleotides read TGTGCTAGTGGTACACAGGGAAGCGGTTCACCCCTCCACTTT.

V gene TRBV27 combines with J gene TRBJ2-3, with D possibly matching TRBD1 (6 bases). The germline CDR1 and CDR2 sequences are MNHEY and SMNVEV (reference sequence). There are 14 residues in the CDR3. V dropped 10 bases and J dropped 3 bases, with 17 bases sitting between them. In DNA, the CDR3 is TGTGCCACTTTCAGACAGGCAGGTACAGATACGCAGTATTTT. As protein: CATFRQAGTDTQYF.

This clonotype was counted at least ten times. The chain carries TRBV5-1 and TRBJ2-7; D not certain. Trimming removed 7 bases from V and 6 bases from J, with 20 bases in between. The CDR3 length is 14 residues. Germline lookup yields CDR1 SGHRS and CDR2 YFSETQ. The CDR3 protein is CASGPGIGPGEQYF. The CDR3 nucleotides are TGCGCCAGCGGGCCCGGTATAGGACCAGGCGAGCAGTACTTC.

This chain links TRBV5-6 with TRBJ2-1; D is ambiguous. Germline CDR1 is SGHDT and CDR2 is YYEEEE. Trimming stripped 6 bases from V and 10 bases from J, with 11 bases between. The CDR3 totals 11 residues. CDR3 bases: TGTGCCAGCACCCTATTGGGGGAGCAGTTCTTC. Translation: CASTLLGEQFF.

This clonotype has only a few counts. The gene calls are TRBV5-6 and TRBJ2-3; D might be TRBD1 (6 bases). Trimming cost V 3 bases and J 2 bases, with 10 bases left between them. This CDR3 region has 14 residues. Germline-derived CDR1 and CDR2 are SGHDT and YYEEEE. Here the CDR3 reads CASSWGQYTDTQYF. The CDR3 DNA reads TGTGCCAGCAGCTGGGGGCAGTACACAGATACGCAGTATTTT.

The DNA for the CDR3 is TGCGCCAGCAGCCCCTTAATCGGGACCCTTCCCCCTAGCAATCATAAACCCCAGCATTTT. This translates into CASSPLIGTLPPSNHKPQHF. The chain recombines TRBV4-1 with TRBJ1-5; D perhaps matches TRBD1 (5 bases). The CDR3 has 20 residues. V lost 4 bases and J 10 bases, leaving 35 bases between the germline ends. Germline V CDR1 and CDR2: MGHRA, YSYEKL.

This clonotype occurred a few times. The chain uses TRBV10-3 and TRBJ2-7; D unclear. Looked up from germline, CDR1 is ENHRY and CDR2 is SYGVKD. Trimming pared 1 base from V and 6 bases from J, leaving 10 bases between. This CDR3 has 13 amino acids. In nucleotides, the CDR3 is TGTGCCATCAGTGAGTTGGAACAAGGCGAGCAGTACTTC. As protein: CAISELEQGEQYF.

The sample holds many counts of this clonotype. The V call is TRBV2, the J call TRBJ2-1, with 10 bases aligning to TRBD2. Germline-derived CDR1 and CDR2 are SNHLY and FYNNEI. The V and J ends lost 1 base and 7 bases, in that order; junction bases with no gene match: 7. This CDR3 comprises 16 residues. Here the CDR3 DNA reads TGTGCCAGCAGTGAAGACCGAGCGGGGGGGCGAAATGAGCAGTTCTTC. This gives the protein CASSEDRAGGRNEQFF.

The genes are TRBV7-2 and TRBJ2-7; tentative D call: TRBD1 (6 bases). Between the trimmed V and J ends, which lost 4 bases and 7 bases, there was a span of 8 bases. Germline CDR1 SGHTA, CDR2 FQGNSA. CDR3 length: 11 residues. CDR3: CASSSGTEQYF. CDR3 in DNA: TGTGCCAGCAGCTCGGGGACAGAGCAGTACTTC.

The V and J genes are TRBV2 and TRBJ2-5, with D hard to call. CDR3 size: 12 residues. The germline gives CDR1 SNHLY, CDR2 FYNNEI. With 8 bases removed from V and 6 bases from J, the gap between germline ends came to 13 bases. The CDR3 reads CASAPIIKTQYF. The CDR3 region has the DNA TGTGCCAGCGCGCCAATCATAAAGACCCAGTACTTC.

The table lists this clonotype with a few counts. This chain links TRBV6-5 with TRBJ2-2; D ambiguous. V dropped 0 bases and J dropped 6 bases, with 17 bases sitting between them. The CDR3 sequence is 17 residues long. CDR1 is MNHEY and CDR2 is SVGAGI in the germline V gene. CDR3 bases: TGTGCCAGCAGTTACTCTTACGGGTTGCCTTCCCCCGGGGAGCTGTTTTTT. Translation gives CASSYSYGLPSPGELFF.

The chain combines TRBV12-3 or TRBV12-4 with TRBJ1-2; D unresolved. This CDR3 comprises 12 residues. Trimming took 5 bases from V and 4 from J, leaving 8 bases between them. In DNA, the CDR3 is TGTGCCAGCAGTCCTATTATCTATGGCTACACCTTC. This codes for CASSPIIYGYTF.

This clonotype has only a few counts. The chain carries TRBV7-3 and TRBJ2-1; D is unclear. Per the germline V gene, CDR1 is SGHTA and CDR2 is FQGTGA. V lost 5 bases and J lost 7, with 15 bases in between. This CDR3 has 14 amino acids. The DNA of the CDR3 is TGTGCCAGCAGCCCCGGGCCCCCCCAAAATGAGCAGTTCTTC. Amino acids: CASSPGPPQNEQFF.

The DNA of the CDR3 is TGCGCCAGCAGCTCCACTCTAGCGGGAGGTGATGCAGATACGCAGTATTTT. This codes for CASSSTLAGGDADTQYF. The chain links TRBV5-1 to TRBJ2-3; 11 nucleotides match TRBD2. The CDR3 runs to 17 residues. Per the germline V gene, CDR1 is SGHRS and CDR2 is YFSETQ. V trimming: 3 bases; J trimming: 4 bases; junction bases outside the gene matches: 10.